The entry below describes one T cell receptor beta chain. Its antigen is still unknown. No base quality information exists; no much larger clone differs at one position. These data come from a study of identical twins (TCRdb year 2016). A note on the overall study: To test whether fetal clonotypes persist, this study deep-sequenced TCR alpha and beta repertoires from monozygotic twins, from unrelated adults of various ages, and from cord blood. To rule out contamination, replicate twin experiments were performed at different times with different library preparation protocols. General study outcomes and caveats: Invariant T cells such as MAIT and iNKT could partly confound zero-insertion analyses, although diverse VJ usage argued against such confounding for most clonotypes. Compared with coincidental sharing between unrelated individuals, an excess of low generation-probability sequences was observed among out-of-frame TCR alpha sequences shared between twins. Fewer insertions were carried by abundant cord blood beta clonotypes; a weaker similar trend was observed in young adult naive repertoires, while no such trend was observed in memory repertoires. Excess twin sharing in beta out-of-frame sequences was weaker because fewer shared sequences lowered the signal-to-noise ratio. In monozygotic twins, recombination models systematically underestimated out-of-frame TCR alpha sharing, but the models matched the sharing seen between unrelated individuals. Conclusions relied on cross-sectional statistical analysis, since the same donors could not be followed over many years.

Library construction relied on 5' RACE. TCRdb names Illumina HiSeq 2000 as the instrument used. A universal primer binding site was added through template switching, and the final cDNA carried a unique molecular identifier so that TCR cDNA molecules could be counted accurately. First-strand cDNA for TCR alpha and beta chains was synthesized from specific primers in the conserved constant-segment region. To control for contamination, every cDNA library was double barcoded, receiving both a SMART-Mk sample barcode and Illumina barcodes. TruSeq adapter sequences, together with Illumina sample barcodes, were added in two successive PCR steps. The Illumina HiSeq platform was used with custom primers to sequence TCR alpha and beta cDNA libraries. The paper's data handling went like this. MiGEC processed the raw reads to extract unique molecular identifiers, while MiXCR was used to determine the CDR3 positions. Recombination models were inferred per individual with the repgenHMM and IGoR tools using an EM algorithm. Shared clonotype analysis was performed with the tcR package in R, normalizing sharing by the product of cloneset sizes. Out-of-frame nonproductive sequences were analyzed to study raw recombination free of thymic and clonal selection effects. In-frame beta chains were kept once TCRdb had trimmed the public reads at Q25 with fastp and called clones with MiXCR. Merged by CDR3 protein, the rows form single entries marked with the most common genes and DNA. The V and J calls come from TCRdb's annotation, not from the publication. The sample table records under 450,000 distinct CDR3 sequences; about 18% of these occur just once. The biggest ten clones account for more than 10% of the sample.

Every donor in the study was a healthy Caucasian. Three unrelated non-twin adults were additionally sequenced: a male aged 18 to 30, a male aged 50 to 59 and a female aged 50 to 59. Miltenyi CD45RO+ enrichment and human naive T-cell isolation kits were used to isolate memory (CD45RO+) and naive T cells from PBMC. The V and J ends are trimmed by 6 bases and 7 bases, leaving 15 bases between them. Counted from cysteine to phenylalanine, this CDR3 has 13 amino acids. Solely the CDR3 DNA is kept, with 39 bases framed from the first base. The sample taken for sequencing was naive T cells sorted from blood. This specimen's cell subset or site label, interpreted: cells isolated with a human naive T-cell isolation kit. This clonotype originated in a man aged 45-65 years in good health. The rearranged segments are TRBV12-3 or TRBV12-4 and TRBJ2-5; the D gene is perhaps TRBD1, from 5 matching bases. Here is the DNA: TGTGCCAGCAGCCCTGGGGTTAGGGGGACCCAGTACTTC. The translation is CASSPGVRGTQYF.